This T cell receptor (beta chain) was observed in a study of blood T cell repertoires in COVID-19 (dated by TCRdb to 2020 to 2021). For context, the study as a whole: Collaborator samples came from the United States, Italy and Spain and covered acute and convalescent phases of COVID-19. Sample metadata almost always included a de-identified subject ID, COVID-19 status, age in years and sex. The prospective study material was composed of cDNA or gDNA derived from T cells, B-cell-depleted T cells, or PBMCs. The samples were drawn from two sources: the first 160 participants of the ongoing ImmuneRACE study, and 1,000 to 1,500 subjects contributed by 6 global collaborators. HLA class I and class II types, where available, came from metadata supplied by the sample provider rather than from assay-based typing. Deeply sampled blood TCRbeta repertoires from subjects exposed to, actively infected with, or recovered from COVID-19 were included in the dataset. The repertoires were released in a freely available public database intended as a resource for research on the immune response to SARS-CoV-2.

The study at large found these results: The quantity of clinical and demographic metadata differed by source and by participant and was supplied without curation.

Concerning this clone itself: This receptor's antigen is unknown. Qualities for individual bases were not recorded, and no much larger clone is one base off.

At one collaborating source in Seattle, patients were enrolled during active infection and were followed longitudinally through the course of disease. The collaborating institutions used their own protocols to collect whole blood in K2EDTA tubes. For TCRbeta analysis, collaborators shipped samples as frozen whole blood, isolated PBMCs, or DNA extracted from either of those sample types. CDR1 MNHEY and CDR2 SVGAGI are derived from the germline V gene. The germline ends are 11 bases apart after V is trimmed by 6 bases and J by 0 bases. Counted from cysteine to phenylalanine, this CDR3 has 14 amino acids. Only the CDR3 DNA is retained, 42 bases long and in frame from the first base. The immunoSEQ Assay, a bias-controlled multiplex PCR, was used to amplify TCRbeta CDR3 regions from genomic DNA. On the study's bioinformatics: Within the assay, amplification of reference gene primers was used to estimate how many nucleated cells each sample contained. To quantify the absolute abundance of each unique TCRbeta CDR3 rearrangement, sequence reads were collapsed and filtered. Productive Simpson clonality was computed per sample as the square root of Simpson's diversity index over productive rearrangements. TCRdb provides this immuneACCESS table in a form limited to in-frame rearrangements. Some clones are lacking; in checked studies, under half of them reflect an unresolved V gene, and why the rest are absent is not known. V and J calls and clone size come straight from that table; D and trimming were deduced from the DNA. This sample holds roughly 250,000 clones; roughly nine tenths were observed only once. The ten largest clones add up to approximately 12% of the sample.

The sequencing input was peripheral blood. The receptor comes from a woman aged 25 to 39 with COVID-19, enrolled during active disease. Here the chain combines TRBV6-5 and TRBJ1-2; confidence is insufficient to name the D gene. CDR3 loop: CASRGLAPNYGYTF. The sequence in DNA is TGTGCCAGCAGGGGCCTTGCACCTAACTATGGCTACACCTTC.